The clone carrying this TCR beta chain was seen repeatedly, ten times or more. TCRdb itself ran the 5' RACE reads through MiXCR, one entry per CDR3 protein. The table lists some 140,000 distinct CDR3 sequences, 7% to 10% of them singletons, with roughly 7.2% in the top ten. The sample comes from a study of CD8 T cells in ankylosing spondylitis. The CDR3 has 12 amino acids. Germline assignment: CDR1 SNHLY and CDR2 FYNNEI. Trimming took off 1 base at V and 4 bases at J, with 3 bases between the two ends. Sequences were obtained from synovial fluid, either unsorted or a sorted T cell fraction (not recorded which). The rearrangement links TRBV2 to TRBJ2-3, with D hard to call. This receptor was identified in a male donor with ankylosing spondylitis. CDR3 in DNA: TGTGCCAGCAGTGAAGAACCAGATACGCAGTATTTT. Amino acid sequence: CASSEEPDTQYF.